The T cell receptor beta chain described here comes from a study of CXCR3-negative and CXCR3-positive naive CD8 T cells. Libraries of TRB cDNA were made by 5' RACE and carried UMIs. TCRdb reworked the 5' RACE reads into one entry per CDR3 protein, no DNA. The sample includes roughly 48,000 distinct CDR3 sequences. CDR3 size: 16 residues. Germline-derived CDR1 and CDR2 are MRHNA and SNTAGT. Overall study findings and caveats: Naive CXCR3-negative cells resembled naive CXCR3-positive cells in TRBV-TRBJ usage; memory cells differed.

With regard to this clonotype: Its specificity is unknown.

The genes are TRBV6-4 and TRBJ2-6. This TCR came from a human donor in good health. Some clones in this sample may be carry-over from other donors' samples. Sequences were obtained from memory CD8+ T cells from blood. CDR3 loop: CASSEGQGSGANVLTF.